This T cell receptor beta chain was identified during a study of vaccination effects on CD4 cells after COVID-19. Study summary: It was a median of 72 days after the second dose that post-vaccine samples were obtained.

Libraries were prepared by immunoSEQ multiplex PCR; TCRdb keeps only in-frame clonotypes and omits some of them. The sample carries about 66,000 clones, 70% to 80% recorded once. Only one count was recorded for this clone. The antigen remains unidentified. Subsequent to roughly 9 days of culture, CD4+ T cells were isolated. Vaccination of participants consisted of two doses of either the BNT162b2 or mRNA-1273 vaccine. Half the medium was swapped for IL-2 medium on days 3 and 7. V shed 4 bases and J shed 1 base, with 8 bases lying between them. The V gene's germline CDR1 is SGHNT and CDR2 YYREEE (reference sequence). The CDR3 is 13 residues long.

The specimen comprised CD4+ T cells from PBMCs cultured without peptide, sampled after COVID-19 vaccination. This TCR derives from a human donor who received a COVID-19 vaccine. This chain joins TRBV5-4 and TRBJ1-1; maybe TRBD1 (5 bases). The DNA of the CDR3 is TGTGCCAGCAGCCGGGACCAGAACACTGAAGCTTTCTTT. Translated: CASSRDQNTEAFF.